These T cell receptor beta chains were read from a single sample in a study of shared clonotypes between healthy human individuals. Generated by immunoSEQ multiplex PCR, the TCRdb table keeps only in-frame clones and is missing some. This table holds some 2,100,000 clones, around 93% found once. The material sequenced was naive CD8+ T cells from PBMCs. These receptors originate from a man aged 18-30 years in good health. Some clones in this sample may be carry-over from other donors' samples. Both conserved end residues are part of each CDR3. The D gene is left open where the match is weak. Only part of the rows carry a size: once, few, many, or a class if the clone is expanded.

CDR3aa | CDR3nt | j_gene | d_gene | v_gene | abundance
CASSLAGGSPYEQYF | TGTGCCAGCAGCTTAGCCGGCGGGAGTCCCTACGAGCAGTACTTC | TRBJ2-7 | TRBD2 | TRBV7-9 | .
CASSLTTRVMGYTF | TGTGCCAGCAGCTTGACGACAAGGGTTATGGGCTACACCTTC | TRBJ1-2 | . | TRBV5-6 | .
CALGDYGYTF | TGTGCCCTTGGGGACTATGGCTACACCTTC | TRBJ1-2 | . | TRBV30 | .
CASSSLTSGRALVTQYF | TGTGCCAGCAGTTCCCTGACTAGCGGGAGGGCCCTCGTTACGCAGTATTTT | TRBJ2-3 | TRBD2 | TRBV27 | .
CASSQPKGGDSGTGELFF | TGTGCCAGCAGCCAACCTAAAGGGGGAGACTCGGGCACCGGGGAGCTGTTTTTT | TRBJ2-2 | . | TRBV14 | once
CASSEQGAGYNEQFF | TGTGCCAGCAGCGAACAGGGGGCGGGCTACAATGAGCAGTTCTTC | TRBJ2-1 | TRBD1 | TRBV28 | .
CASSLLSAGGPSYNEQFF | TGTGCCAGCAGTTTACTCTCGGCGGGAGGGCCATCCTACAATGAGCAGTTCTTC | TRBJ2-1 | TRBD2 | TRBV27 | .
CAISTGTSGYNEQFF | TGTGCCATCAGTACCGGGACTAGCGGTTACAATGAGCAGTTCTTC | TRBJ2-1 | TRBD2 | TRBV10-3 | .
CASSSAGLRNYGYTF | TGTGCCAGCAGTTCGGCAGGGCTACGTAACTATGGCTACACCTTC | TRBJ1-2 | . | TRBV5-8 | .
CATSRVRRETQYF | TGTGCCACCAGCAGAGTTAGAAGGGAGACCCAGTACTTC | TRBJ2-5 | . | TRBV15 | .
CASIELGGYTF | TGTGCCAGCATCGAATTAGGAGGCTACACCTTC | TRBJ1-2 | . | TRBV28 | .
CASSIFSMSAETQYF | TGTGCCAGTAGTATCTTCTCAATGTCGGCAGAGACCCAGTACTTC | TRBJ2-5 | . | TRBV19 | .
CASSFRDRAHQDTDTQYF | TGTGCCAGCAGTTTTAGGGACAGGGCACACCAGGACACAGATACGCAGTATTTT | TRBJ2-3 | TRBD1 | TRBV28 | .
CSVHGTSGRGTGELFF | TGCAGCGTACACGGTACTAGCGGGAGAGGTACCGGGGAGCTGTTTTTT | TRBJ2-2 | TRBD2 | TRBV29-1 | few
CASSGRTSYEQYF | TGTGCCAGCAGTGGGAGAACCTCCTACGAGCAGTACTTC | TRBJ2-7 | . | TRBV6-4 | .
CSVWSPKYNEQFF | TGCAGCGTTTGGTCTCCTAAATACAATGAGCAGTTCTTC | TRBJ2-1 | . | TRBV29-1 | .
CASSLGHQNTEAFF | TGTGCCAGCAGCTTAGGCCATCAGAACACTGAAGCTTTCTTT | TRBJ1-1 | . | TRBV13 | .
CAWRDYNSPLHF | TGTGCCTGGAGGGACTATAATTCACCCCTCCACTTT | TRBJ1-6 | . | TRBV30 | .
CASSLAGQGVESSYEQYF | TGTGCCAGCAGCTTAGCGGGACAGGGGGTTGAAAGCTCCTACGAGCAGTACTTC | TRBJ2-7 | TRBD1 | TRBV7-2 | .
CATSRTIPETKASFRWYEQYF | TGTGCCACCAGCAGAACCATTCCAGAGACCAAAGCAAGTTTCCGTTGGTACGAGCAGTACTTC | TRBJ2-7 | . | TRBV15 | .
CASSLNQESSYEQYF | TGTGCCAGCAGCTTGAACCAGGAGAGCTCCTACGAGCAGTACTTC | TRBJ2-7 | . | TRBV5-4 | .
CASSYSRGGNEQFF | TGTGCCAGCAGTTATTCGAGGGGAGGCAATGAGCAGTTCTTC | TRBJ2-1 | . | TRBV6-5 | .
CASSLKAALPYNEQFF | TGTGCCAGCAGCTTAAAAGCCGCACTTCCCTACAATGAGCAGTTCTTC | TRBJ2-1 | . | TRBV7-9 | .
CASSGSLGFYEQYF | TGTGCCAGCAGCGGCTCCCTCGGGTTCTACGAGCAGTACTTC | TRBJ2-7 | . | TRBV9 | .
CASRTSFSNQPQHF | TGTGCCAGCAGGACAAGTTTTAGCAATCAGCCCCAGCATTTT | TRBJ1-5 | . | TRBV2 | few
CASSYTDHGTDTQYF | TGTGCCAGCAGTTACACAGATCATGGCACAGATACGCAGTATTTT | TRBJ2-3 | . | TRBV6-5 | once
CASSLGSLYEQYF | TGCGCCAGCAGCCTAGGATCCCTTTACGAGCAGTACTTC | TRBJ2-7 | . | TRBV5-1 | .
CASSLAYRSSYEQYF | TGTGCCAGCAGCCTGGCCTACCGATCTTCCTACGAGCAGTACTTC | TRBJ2-7 | . | TRBV7-9 | .
CASSYSRGFGPQHF | TGTGCCAGCAGTTACTCCAGGGGGTTTGGGCCCCAGCATTTT | TRBJ1-5 | TRBD1 | TRBV6-5 | .
CASTRTGAYEQYF | TGTGCCAGCACCCGTACGGGAGCGTACGAGCAGTACTTC | TRBJ2-7 | . | TRBV27 | .
CASSPGDRGHTEAFF | TGTGCCAGCAGCCCGGGGGACAGGGGCCACACTGAAGCTTTCTTT | TRBJ1-1 | TRBD1 | TRBV5-5 | .
CASSRRGETQYF | TGTGCCAGCAGCCGGAGGGGAGAGACCCAGTACTTC | TRBJ2-5 | . | TRBV11-2 | .
CSVQYQETQYF | TGCAGCGTCCAATATCAAGAGACCCAGTACTTC | TRBJ2-5 | . | TRBV29-1 | .
CSVVGLAGAYEQYF | TGCAGCGTTGTGGGACTAGCGGGAGCCTACGAGCAGTACTTC | TRBJ2-7 | TRBD2 | TRBV29-1 | .
CASSPAGLQGSSGNTIYF | TGTGCCAGCAGCCCTGCAGGGTTACAGGGGTCTTCTGGAAACACCATATATTTT | TRBJ1-3 | TRBD1 | TRBV7-9 | .
CASSFIRDTTYEQYF | TGTGCCAGCAGTTTTATCCGAGACACAACCTACGAGCAGTACTTC | TRBJ2-7 | . | TRBV28 | .
CASSLEGRGAFF | TGTGCCAGCAGCTTGGAGGGCAGGGGAGCTTTCTTT | TRBJ1-1 | . | TRBV5-6 | .
CASSQDSGISGNTIYF | TGCGCCAGCAGCCAAGATTCGGGTATATCTGGAAACACCATATATTTT | TRBJ1-3 | . | TRBV4-1 | .
CASGRGNTEAFF | TGTGCCAGCGGTAGAGGAAACACTGAAGCTTTCTTT | TRBJ1-1 | . | TRBV13 | .
CASSHIQDIYYGYTF | TGTGCCAGCAGCCATATCCAGGATATCTATTATGGCTACACCTTC | TRBJ1-2 | . | TRBV5-4 | .
CATSSRTSGANNEQFF | TGTGCCACCAGCTCCCGGACTAGCGGGGCTAACAATGAGCAGTTCTTC | TRBJ2-1 | TRBD2 | TRBV15 | .
CATSREAATQETQYF | TGTGCCACCAGCAGAGAGGCGGCGACCCAAGAGACCCAGTACTTC | TRBJ2-5 | . | TRBV15 | .
CASSDRTDRYYGYTF | TGTGCCAGCAGCGACCGGACAGACCGGTACTATGGCTACACCTTC | TRBJ1-2 | . | TRBV7-8 | .
CASSLGQRNTGELFF | TGTGCCAGCAGTTTGGGACAGAGAAACACCGGGGAGCTGTTTTTT | TRBJ2-2 | TRBD1 | TRBV27 | .
CASSPIQTLAKNIQYF | TGTGCCAGCAGTCCTATACAAACCCTAGCCAAAAACATTCAGTACTTC | TRBJ2-4 | . | TRBV28 | .
CASSLVPGGDGELFF | TGTGCCAGCAGTTTGGTGCCGGGAGGGGACGGGGAGCTGTTTTTT | TRBJ2-2 | TRBD2 | TRBV28 | .
CASSLTDRVANQPQHF | TGTGCCAGTAGTCTAACGGACAGGGTGGCCAATCAGCCCCAGCATTTT | TRBJ1-5 | TRBD1 | TRBV19 | .